The clone carrying this T cell receptor (beta chain) was recorded only once. Data came from immunoSEQ multiplex PCR; TCRdb stores just in-frame clones and leaves some out. The sample lists approximately 250,000 clones; 80% to 90% were seen once. The sample belongs to a study of blood T cell repertoires in COVID-19. Deletions cut 7 bases from V and 5 bases from J, with 8 bases between. The germline V gene encodes CDR1 LGHDT and CDR2 YNNKEL (reference sequence). The CDR3 has 12 residues. This chain links TRBV3-1 (or the pseudogene TRBV3-2) with TRBJ2-2; D is undetermined. The TCR comes from a woman aged 40 to 55 who had been exposed to COVID-19. The sequencing input was PBMCs or T cells enriched from blood (not recorded which). CDR3 amino acids: CASTRKTGELFF. For the CDR3, the DNA is TGTGCCAGCACCAGGAAGACCGGGGAGCTGTTTTTT.